This TCR beta chain was documented in a study of shared clonotypes between healthy human individuals. For the study at large: Plates per donor: three CD4 naive, three CD4 memory, two CD8 naive, one CD8 memory. Broader study findings: Sample collection involved blood only; tissue repertoires are likely different. The generation probabilities recorded for non-shared clonotypes fell below those of clonotypes shared by all four donors.

About this clone: The antigen remains unidentified.

The V gene end was trimmed by 3 bases and the J gene end by 6 bases; junction bases not matched to a gene: 9. The CDR3 covers 15 residues. Germline V gives CDR1 SGDLS, CDR2 YYNGEE. Naive CD8 cells lacked CD45RO and underwent positive selection for CCR7, leaving out terminally differentiated effector memory CD45RA+ cells. TCRdb's table, derived via immunoSEQ multiplex PCR, lists solely in-frame clones and lacks some. Seen here are 2 million or so clones, over 85% observed once, and the top ten hold 1.1%. The rearrangement links TRBV9 to TRBJ2-7, with TRBD2 matching 10 bases. Sequenced input: naive CD8+ T cells sorted from blood. This TCR was sampled from a man younger than 35 in good health. CDR3 DNA: TGTGCCAGCAGCGCCACTAGCGGGGACTCCGGCGAGCAGTACTTC. This translates into CASSATSGDSGEQYF.